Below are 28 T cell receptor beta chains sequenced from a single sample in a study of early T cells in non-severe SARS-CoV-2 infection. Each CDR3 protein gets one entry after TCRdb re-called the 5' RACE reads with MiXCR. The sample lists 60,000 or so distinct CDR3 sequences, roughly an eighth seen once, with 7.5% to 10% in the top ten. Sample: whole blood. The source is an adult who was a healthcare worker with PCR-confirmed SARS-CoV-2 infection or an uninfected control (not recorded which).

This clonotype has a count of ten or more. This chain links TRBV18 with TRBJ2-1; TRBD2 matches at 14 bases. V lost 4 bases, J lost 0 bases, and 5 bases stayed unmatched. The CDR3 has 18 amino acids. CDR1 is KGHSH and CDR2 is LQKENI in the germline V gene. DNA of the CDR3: TGTGCCAGCTCACGGACTAGCGGGGGGCTTCGCTCCTACAATGAGCAGTTCTTC. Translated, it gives CASSRTSGGLRSYNEQFF. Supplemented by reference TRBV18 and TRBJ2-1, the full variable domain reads NAGVMQNPRHLVRRRGQEARLRCSPMKGHSHVYWYRQLPEEGLKFMVYLQKENIIDESGMPKERFSAEFPKEGPSILRIQQVVRGDSAAYFCASSRTSGGLRSYNEQFFGPGTRLTVL.

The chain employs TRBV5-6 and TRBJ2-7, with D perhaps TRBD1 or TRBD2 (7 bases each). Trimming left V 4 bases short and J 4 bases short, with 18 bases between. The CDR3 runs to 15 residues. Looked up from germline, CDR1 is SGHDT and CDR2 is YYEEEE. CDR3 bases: TGTGCCAGCAGCGAGGGGGCTAGCGGTTTGTACGAGCAGTACTTC. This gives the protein CASSEGASGLYEQYF.

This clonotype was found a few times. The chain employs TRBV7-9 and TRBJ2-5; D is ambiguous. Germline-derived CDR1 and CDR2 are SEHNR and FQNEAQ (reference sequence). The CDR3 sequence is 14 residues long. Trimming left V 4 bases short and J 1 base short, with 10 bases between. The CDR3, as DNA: TGTGCCAGCAGCTACTACGACATCCAAGAGACCCAGTACTTC. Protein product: CASSYYDIQETQYF. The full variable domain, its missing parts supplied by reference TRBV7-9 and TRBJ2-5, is DTGVSQNPRHKITKRGQNVTFRCDPISEHNRLYWYRQTLGQGPEFLTYFQNEAQLEKSRLLSDRFSAERPKGSFSTLEIQRTEQGDSAMYLCASSYYDIQETQYFGPGTRLLVL.

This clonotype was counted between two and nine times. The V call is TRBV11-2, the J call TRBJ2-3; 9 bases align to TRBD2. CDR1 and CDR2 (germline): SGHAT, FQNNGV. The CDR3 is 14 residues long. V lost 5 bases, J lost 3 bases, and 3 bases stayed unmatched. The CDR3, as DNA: TGTGCCAGCAGCCTAACTAGCGGGACAGATACGCAGTATTTT. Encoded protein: CASSLTSGTDTQYF.

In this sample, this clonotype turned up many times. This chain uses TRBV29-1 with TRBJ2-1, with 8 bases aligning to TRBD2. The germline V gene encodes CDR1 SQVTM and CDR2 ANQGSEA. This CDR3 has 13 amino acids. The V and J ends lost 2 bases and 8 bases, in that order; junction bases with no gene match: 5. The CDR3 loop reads CSVERGRIHEQFF. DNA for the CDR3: TGCAGCGTTGAACGCGGGAGGATCCATGAGCAGTTCTTC.

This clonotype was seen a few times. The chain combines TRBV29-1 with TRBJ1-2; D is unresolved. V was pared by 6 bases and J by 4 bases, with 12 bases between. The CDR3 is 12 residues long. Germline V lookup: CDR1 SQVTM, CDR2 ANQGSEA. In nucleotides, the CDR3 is TGCAGCGTACCTAAGGACGGCTATGGCTACACCTTC. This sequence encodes CSVPKDGYGYTF.

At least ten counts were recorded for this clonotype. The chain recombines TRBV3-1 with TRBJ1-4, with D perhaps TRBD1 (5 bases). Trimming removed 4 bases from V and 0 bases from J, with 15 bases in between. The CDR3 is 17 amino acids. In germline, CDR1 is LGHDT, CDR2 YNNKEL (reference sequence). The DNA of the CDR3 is TGTGCCAGCAGCCCCTGGGGGGGGTTTGCAACTAATGAAAAACTGTTTTTT. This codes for CASSPWGGFATNEKLFF.

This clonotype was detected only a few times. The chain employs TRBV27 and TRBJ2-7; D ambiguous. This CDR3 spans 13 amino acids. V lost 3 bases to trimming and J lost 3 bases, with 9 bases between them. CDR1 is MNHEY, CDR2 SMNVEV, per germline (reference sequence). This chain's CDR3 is CASSFRVLYEQYF. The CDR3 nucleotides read TGTGCCAGCAGTTTTAGGGTTCTCTACGAGCAGTACTTC.

CDR3 loop: CASVDRSNTEAFF. In nucleotides, the CDR3 is TGTGCCAGTGTAGACCGATCGAACACTGAAGCTTTCTTT. The chain recombines TRBV6-5 with TRBJ1-1; D unresolved. V lost 9 bases and J 1 base, leaving 12 bases between the germline ends. This CDR3 comprises 13 residues. Germline CDR1 MNHEY, CDR2 SVGAGI.

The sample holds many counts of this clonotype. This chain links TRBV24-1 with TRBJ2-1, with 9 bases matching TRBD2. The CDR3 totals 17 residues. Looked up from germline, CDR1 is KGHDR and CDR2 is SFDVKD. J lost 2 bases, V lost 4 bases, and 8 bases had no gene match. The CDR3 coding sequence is TGTGCCACCAGTGACTCTTATAGCGGGGGAGCCTACAATGAGCAGTTCTTC. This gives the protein CATSDSYSGGAYNEQFF.

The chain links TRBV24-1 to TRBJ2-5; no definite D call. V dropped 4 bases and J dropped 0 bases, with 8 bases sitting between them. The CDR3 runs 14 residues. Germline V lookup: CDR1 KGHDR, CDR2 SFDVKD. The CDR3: CATSDYGYQETQYF. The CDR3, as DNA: TGTGCCACCAGTGACTACGGGTACCAAGAGACCCAGTACTTC.

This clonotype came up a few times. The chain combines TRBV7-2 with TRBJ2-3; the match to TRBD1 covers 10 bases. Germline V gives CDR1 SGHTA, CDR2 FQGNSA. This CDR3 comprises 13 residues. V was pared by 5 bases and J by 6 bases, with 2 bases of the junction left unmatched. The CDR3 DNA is TGTGCCAGCAGCACGACAGGGGGCGATACGCAGTATTTT. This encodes CASSTTGGDTQYF.

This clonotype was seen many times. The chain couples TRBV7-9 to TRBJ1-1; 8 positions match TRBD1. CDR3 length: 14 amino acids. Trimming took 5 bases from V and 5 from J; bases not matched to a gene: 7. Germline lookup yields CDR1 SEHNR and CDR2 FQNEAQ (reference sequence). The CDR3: CASSKTGALTEAFF. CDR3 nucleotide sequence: TGTGCCAGCAGCAAGACAGGGGCTCTTACTGAAGCTTTCTTT.

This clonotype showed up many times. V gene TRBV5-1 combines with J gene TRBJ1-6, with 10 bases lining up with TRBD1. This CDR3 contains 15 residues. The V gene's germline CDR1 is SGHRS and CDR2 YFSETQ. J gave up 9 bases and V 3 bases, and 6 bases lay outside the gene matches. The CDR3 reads CASSYGTGESSPLHF. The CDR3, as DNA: TGCGCCAGCAGCTACGGGACAGGGGAAAGTTCACCCCTCCACTTT.

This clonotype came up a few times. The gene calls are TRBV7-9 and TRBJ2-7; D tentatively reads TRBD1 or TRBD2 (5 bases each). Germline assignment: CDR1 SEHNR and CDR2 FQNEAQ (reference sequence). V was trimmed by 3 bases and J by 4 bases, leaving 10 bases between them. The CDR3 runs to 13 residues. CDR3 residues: CASSLGVWYEQYF. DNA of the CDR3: TGTGCCAGCAGCTTGGGGGTATGGTACGAGCAGTACTTC.

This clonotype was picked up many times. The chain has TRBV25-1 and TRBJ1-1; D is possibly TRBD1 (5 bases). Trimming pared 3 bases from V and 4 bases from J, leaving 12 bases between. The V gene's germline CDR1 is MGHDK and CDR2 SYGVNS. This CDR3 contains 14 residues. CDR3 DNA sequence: TGTGCCAGCAGTGATTCAGGGTTGGGCACTGAAGCTTTCTTT. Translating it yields CASSDSGLGTEAFF. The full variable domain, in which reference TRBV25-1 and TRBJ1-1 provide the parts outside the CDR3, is EADIYQTPRYLVIGTGKKITLECSQTMGHDKMYWYQQDPGMELHLIHYSYGVNSTEKGDLSSESTVSRIRTEHFPLTLESARPSHTSQYLCASSDSGLGTEAFFGQGTRLTVV.

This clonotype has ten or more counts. As DNA, the CDR3 is TGTGCCAGCAGCGTCCTGGGGCAGCAAAGCCAAGAGACCCAGTACTTC. Translation: CASSVLGQQSQETQYF. This chain connects TRBV7-9 to TRBJ2-5, with D possibly TRBD1 on 5 matching bases. The CDR3 runs 16 residues. V lost 5 bases and J lost 1, with 17 bases in between. Germline V gene lookup returns CDR1 SEHNR and CDR2 FQNEAQ (reference sequence).

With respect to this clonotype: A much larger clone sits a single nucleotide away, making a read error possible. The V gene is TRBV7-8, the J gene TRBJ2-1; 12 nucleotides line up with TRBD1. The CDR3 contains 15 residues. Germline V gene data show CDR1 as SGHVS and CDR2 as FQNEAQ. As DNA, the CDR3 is TGTGCCAGCAGCTTGGGACAGGGGGCTGTCAATGATCAGTTCTTC. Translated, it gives CASSLGQGAVNDQFF.

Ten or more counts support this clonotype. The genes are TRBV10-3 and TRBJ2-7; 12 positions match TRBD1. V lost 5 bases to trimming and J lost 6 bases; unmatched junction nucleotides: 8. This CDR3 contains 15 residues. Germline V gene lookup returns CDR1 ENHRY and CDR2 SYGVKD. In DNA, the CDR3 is TGTGCCATCAGTTGGCCGGGACAGGGGGCGTCCGAGCAGTACTTC. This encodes CAISWPGQGASEQYF.

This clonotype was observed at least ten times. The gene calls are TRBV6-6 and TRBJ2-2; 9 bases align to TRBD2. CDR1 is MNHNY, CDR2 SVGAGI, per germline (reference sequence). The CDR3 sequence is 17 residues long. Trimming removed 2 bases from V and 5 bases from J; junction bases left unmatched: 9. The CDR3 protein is CASSYPQREVVTGELFF. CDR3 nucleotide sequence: TGTGCCAGCAGTTACCCCCAGCGGGAGGTAGTAACCGGGGAGCTGTTTTTT.

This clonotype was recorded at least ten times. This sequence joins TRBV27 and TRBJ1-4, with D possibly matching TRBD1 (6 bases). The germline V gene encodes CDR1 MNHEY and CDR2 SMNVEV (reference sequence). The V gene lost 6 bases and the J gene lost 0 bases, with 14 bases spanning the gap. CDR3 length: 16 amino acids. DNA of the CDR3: TGTGCCAGCAGGCCTAACGGGGGCCCAACTAATGAAAAACTGTTTTTT. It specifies CASRPNGGPTNEKLFF. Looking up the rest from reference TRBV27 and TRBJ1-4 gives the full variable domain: EAQVTQNPRYLITVTGKKLTVTCSQNMNHEYMSWYRQDPGLGLRQIYYSMNVEVTDKGDVPEGYKVSRKEKRNFPLILESPSPNQTSLYFCASRPNGGPTNEKLFFGSGTQLSVL.

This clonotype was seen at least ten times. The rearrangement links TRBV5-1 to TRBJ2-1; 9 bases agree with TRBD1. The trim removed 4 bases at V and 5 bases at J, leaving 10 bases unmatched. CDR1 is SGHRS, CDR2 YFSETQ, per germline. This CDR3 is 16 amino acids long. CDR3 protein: CASSPKSGTGHNEQFF. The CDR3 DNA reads TGCGCCAGCAGCCCCAAATCCGGGACAGGGCACAATGAGCAGTTCTTC.

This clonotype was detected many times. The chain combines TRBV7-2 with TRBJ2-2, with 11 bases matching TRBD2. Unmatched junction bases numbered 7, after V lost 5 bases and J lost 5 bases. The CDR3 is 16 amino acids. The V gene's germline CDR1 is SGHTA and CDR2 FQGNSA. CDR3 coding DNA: TGTGCCAGCAGCCGAACTAGCGGGAGAGCGACCGGGGAGCTGTTTTTT. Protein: CASSRTSGRATGELFF.

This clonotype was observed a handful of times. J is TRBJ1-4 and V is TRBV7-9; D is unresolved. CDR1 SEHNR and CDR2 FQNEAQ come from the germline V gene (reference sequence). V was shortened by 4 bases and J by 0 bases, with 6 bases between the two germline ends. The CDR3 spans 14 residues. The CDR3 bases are TGTGCCAGCAGCTCCATTGCAACTAATGAAAAACTGTTTTTT. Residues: CASSSIATNEKLFF.

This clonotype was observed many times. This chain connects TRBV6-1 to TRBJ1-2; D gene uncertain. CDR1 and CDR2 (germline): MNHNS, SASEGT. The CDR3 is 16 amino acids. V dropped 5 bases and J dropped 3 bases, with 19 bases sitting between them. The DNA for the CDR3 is TGTGCCAGCAGTATACGCCGGGCCTTAATCTACTATGGCTACACCTTC. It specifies CASSIRRALIYYGYTF.

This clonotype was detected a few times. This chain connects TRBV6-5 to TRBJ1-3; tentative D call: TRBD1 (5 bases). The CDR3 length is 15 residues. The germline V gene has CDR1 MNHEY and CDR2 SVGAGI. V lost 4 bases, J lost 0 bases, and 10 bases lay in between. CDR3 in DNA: TGTGCCAGCAGTTTAGACAGAAGCTCTGGAAACACCATATATTTT. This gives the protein CASSLDRSSGNTIYF.

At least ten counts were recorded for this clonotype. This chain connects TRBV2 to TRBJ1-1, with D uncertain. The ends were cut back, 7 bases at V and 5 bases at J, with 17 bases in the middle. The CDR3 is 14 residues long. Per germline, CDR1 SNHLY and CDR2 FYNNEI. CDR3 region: CASNRAGGMTEAFF. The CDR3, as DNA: TGTGCCAGCAATAGGGCGGGAGGTATGACTGAAGCTTTCTTT. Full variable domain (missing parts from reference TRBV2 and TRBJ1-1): EPEVTQTPSHQVTQMGQEVILRCVPISNHLYFYWYRQILGQKVEFLVSFYNNEISEKSEIFDDQFSVERPDGSNFTLKIRSTKLEDSAMYFCASNRAGGMTEAFFGQGTRLTVV.

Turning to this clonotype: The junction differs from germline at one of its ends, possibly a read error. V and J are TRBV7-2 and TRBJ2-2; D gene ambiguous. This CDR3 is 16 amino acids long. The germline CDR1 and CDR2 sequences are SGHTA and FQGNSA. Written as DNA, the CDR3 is TGCGCCAGCAGCTTAGGACCCCGGGTGGACACCGGGGAGCTGTTTTTT. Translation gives CASSLGPRVDTGELFF.